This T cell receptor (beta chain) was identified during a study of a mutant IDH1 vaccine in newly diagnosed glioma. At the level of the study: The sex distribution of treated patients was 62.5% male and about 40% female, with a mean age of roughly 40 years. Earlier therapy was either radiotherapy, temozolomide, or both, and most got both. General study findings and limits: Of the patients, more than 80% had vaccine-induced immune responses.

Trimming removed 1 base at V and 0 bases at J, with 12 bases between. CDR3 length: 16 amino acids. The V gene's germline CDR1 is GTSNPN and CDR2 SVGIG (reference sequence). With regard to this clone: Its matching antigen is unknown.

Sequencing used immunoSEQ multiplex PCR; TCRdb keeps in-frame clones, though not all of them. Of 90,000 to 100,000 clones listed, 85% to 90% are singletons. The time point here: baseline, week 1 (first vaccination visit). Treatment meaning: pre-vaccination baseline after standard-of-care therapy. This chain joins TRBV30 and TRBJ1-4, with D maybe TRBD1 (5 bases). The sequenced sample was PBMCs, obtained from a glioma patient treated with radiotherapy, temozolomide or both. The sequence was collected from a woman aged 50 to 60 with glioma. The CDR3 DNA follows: TGTGCCTGGAGTGGGGTTTCCAGGGCAACTAATGAAAAACTGTTTTTT. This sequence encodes CAWSGVSRATNEKLFF.